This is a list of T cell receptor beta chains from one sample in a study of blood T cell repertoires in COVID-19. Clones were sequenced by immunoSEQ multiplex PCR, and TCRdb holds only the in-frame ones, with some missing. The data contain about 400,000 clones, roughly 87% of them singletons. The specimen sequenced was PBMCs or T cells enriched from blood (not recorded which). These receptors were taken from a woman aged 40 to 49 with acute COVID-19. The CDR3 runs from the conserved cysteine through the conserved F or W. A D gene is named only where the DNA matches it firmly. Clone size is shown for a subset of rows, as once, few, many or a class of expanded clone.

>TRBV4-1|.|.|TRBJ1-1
CASSRGHSMNTEAFF
TGCGCCAGTTCCAGGGGCCACTCCATGAACACTGAAGCTTTCTTT
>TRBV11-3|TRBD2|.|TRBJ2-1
CASSTSGGPVNEQFF
TGTGCCAGCAGCACTAGCGGGGGTCCCGTGAATGAGCAGTTCTTC
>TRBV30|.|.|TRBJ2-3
CAWSAAFGSALDTQYF
TGTGCCTGGAGTGCTGCATTTGGCAGCGCTTTGGATACGCAGTATTTT
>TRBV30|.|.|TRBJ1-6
CAWTVGGWGNSPLHF
TGTGCCTGGACCGTTGGGGGGTGGGGAAATTCACCCCTCCACTTT
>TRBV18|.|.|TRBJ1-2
CASSPPVQAYGYTF
TGTGCCAGCTCACCACCGGTACAGGCCTATGGCTACACCTTC
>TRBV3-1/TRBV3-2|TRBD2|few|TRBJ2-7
CASSLDGGAGEQYF
TGTGCCAGCAGCCTCGACGGGGGGGCGGGCGAGCAGTACTTC
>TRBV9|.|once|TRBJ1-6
CASSASPSLYNSPLHF
TGTGCCAGCAGCGCGAGTCCAAGTCTATATAATTCACCCCTCCACTTT
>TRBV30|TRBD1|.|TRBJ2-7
CAWSVRLDRASYEQYF
TGTGCCTGGAGTGTACGGCTCGACAGGGCATCCTACGAGCAGTACTTC
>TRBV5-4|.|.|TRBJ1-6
CASSPRGNSPLHF
TGTGCCAGCAGCCCCCGCGGGAATTCACCCCTCCACTTT
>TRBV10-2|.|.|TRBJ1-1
CASTEWPEAFF
TGCGCCAGCACTGAGTGGCCTGAAGCTTTCTTT
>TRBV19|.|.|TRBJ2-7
CASSLNRDYEQYF
TGTGCCAGTAGTCTAAACAGGGACTACGAGCAGTACTTC
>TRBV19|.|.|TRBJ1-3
CASSIVAGSGNTIYF
TGTGCCAGTAGTATAGTCGCAGGCTCTGGAAACACCATATATTTT
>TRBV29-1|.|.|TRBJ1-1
CSVEVTGWGTEAFF
TGCAGCGTTGAGGTTACAGGGTGGGGCACTGAAGCTTTCTTT
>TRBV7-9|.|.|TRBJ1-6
CASSQGNRADSPLHF
TGTGCCAGCAGCCAAGGGAACAGGGCTGATTCACCCCTCCACTTT
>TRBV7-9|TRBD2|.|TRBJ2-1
CASSPRLAGGPYNEQFF
TGTGCCAGCAGCCCTCGACTAGCGGGGGGGCCTTACAATGAGCAGTTCTTC
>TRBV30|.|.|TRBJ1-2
CAWSLGGGAYGYTF
TGTGCCTGGAGCCTGGGCGGGGGCGCCTATGGCTACACCTTC
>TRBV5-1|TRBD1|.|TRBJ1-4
CASSLTGGSEKLFF
TGCGCCAGCAGCTTAACAGGGGGAAGTGAAAAACTGTTTTTT
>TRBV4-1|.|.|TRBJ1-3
CASSLPRENSGNTIYF
TGCGCCAGCAGCCTCCCCAGGGAAAACTCTGGAAACACCATATATTTT
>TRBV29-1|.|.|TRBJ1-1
CSSTAGYTEAFF
TGCAGCTCGACCGCCGGGTACACTGAAGCTTTCTTT
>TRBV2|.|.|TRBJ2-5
CASSQEETQYF
TGTGCCAGCAGCCAGGAAGAGACCCAGTACTTC
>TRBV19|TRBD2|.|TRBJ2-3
CASSMGGGRTDTQYF
TGTGCCAGTAGTATGGGGGGGGGACGCACAGATACGCAGTATTTT
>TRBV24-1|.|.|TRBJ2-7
CATSEPGQREQYF
TGTGCCACCAGTGAACCCGGACAGAGAGAGCAGTACTTC